These 6 T cell receptor beta chains came from one sample sequenced in a study of response to subunit inactivated influenza vaccine. TCRdb called the RT-PCR reads again in MiXCR, with one record for every CDR3 protein. In the table there are approximately 300,000 distinct CDR3 sequences, around 22% of which are singletons. The source was PBMCs from blood, collected 21 months after vaccination. These receptors all stem from a man aged 45-69 years who received an inactivated influenza vaccine.

The chain couples TRBV7-2 to TRBJ1-1, with no clear D. Trimming pared 4 bases from V and 0 bases from J, leaving 12 bases between. The length of the CDR3 is 15 residues. Per germline, CDR1 SGHTA and CDR2 FQGNSA. The CDR3 bases are TGTGCCAGCAGCTCAGGTTGCGGGATGAACACTGAAGCTTTCTTT. Translating it yields CASSSGCGMNTEAFF. Full variable domain (rest looked up from reference TRBV7-2 and TRBJ1-1): GAGVSQSPSNKVTEKGKDVELRCDPISGHTALYWYRQSLGQGLEFLIYFQGNSAPDKSGLPSDRFSAERTGGSVSTLTIQRTQQEDSAVYLCASSSGCGMNTEAFFGQGTRLTVV.

This clonotype was observed at least ten times. This sequence joins TRBV6-6 and TRBJ1-5; D gene unclear. Trimming shortened V by 2 bases and J by 3 bases, and 11 bases separated the two germline ends. This CDR3 has 15 residues. Germline lookup yields CDR1 MNHNY and CDR2 SVGAGI (reference sequence). CDR3 sequence reads: CASSYGWSNNQPQHF. The DNA for the CDR3 is TGTGCCAGCAGTTACGGGTGGTCCAACAATCAGCCCCAGCATTTT.

In its sample, this clonotype was seen a few times. The J gene is TRBJ1-5, the V gene TRBV29-1, with TRBD1 as a possible D gene (6 bases). Germline lookup yields CDR1 SQVTM and CDR2 ANQGSEA. The CDR3 sequence is 14 residues long. V dropped 6 bases and J dropped 1 base, with 13 bases sitting between them. In DNA form, the CDR3 reads TGCAGCGTGACTACAGGGAGGAGCAATCAGCCCCAGCATTTT. This codes for CSVTTGRSNQPQHF.

This clonotype was seen a few times. The CDR3 DNA is TGTGCCAGCAGGCAGACAGGGGCCGGCTATGGCTACACCTTC. It specifies CASRQTGAGYGYTF. This chain joins TRBV12-3 or TRBV12-4 and TRBJ1-2, with 8 bases that match TRBD1. Trimming cost V 6 bases and J 4 bases; bases outside gene matches: 7. This CDR3 is built from 14 residues.

The chain carries TRBV25-1 and TRBJ2-3, with D perhaps matching TRBD1 (5 bases). This CDR3 spans 11 amino acids. Deletions cut 8 bases from V and 2 bases from J, with 5 bases between. The V gene's germline CDR1 is MGHDK and CDR2 SYGVNS. CDR3 loop: CASGHTDTQYF. In nucleotides, the CDR3 is TGTGCCAGCGGACACACAGATACGCAGTATTTT.

This sequence joins TRBV3-1 and TRBJ1-2; D ambiguous. Germline values: CDR1 LGHDT, CDR2 YNNKEL (reference sequence). With 1 base removed from V and 8 bases from J, the gap between germline ends came to 11 bases. There are 13 residues in the CDR3. CDR3 coding DNA: TGTGCCAGCAGCCAAGTGAGGGAGACGGGCTACACCTTC. It is translated as CASSQVRETGYTF.